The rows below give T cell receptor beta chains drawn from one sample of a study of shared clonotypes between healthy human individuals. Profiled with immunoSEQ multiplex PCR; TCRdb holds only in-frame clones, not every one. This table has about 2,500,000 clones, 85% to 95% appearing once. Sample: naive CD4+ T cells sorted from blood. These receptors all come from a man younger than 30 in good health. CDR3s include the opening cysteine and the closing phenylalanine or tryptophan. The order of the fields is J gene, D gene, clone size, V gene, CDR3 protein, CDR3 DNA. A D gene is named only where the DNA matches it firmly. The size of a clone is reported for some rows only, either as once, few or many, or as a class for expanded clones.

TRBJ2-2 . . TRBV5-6 CASSSLDFVTGELFF TGTGCCAGCAGCTCCCTAGATTTTGTCACCGGGGAGCTGTTTTTT
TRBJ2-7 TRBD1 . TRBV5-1 CASSSIGGQGLLYF TGCGCCAGCAGCTCGATTGGGGGACAGGGTCTTTTGTACTTC
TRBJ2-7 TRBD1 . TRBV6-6 CASSSPGQGASYEQYF TGTGCCAGCAGTTCCCCGGGACAGGGGGCTTCCTACGAGCAGTACTTC
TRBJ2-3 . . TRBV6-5 CASGVNGDTQYF TGTGCCAGCGGGGTGAATGGGGATACGCAGTATTTT
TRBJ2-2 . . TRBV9 CASSEGHTNTGELFF TGTGCCAGCAGCGAGGGACACACGAACACCGGGGAGCTGTTTTTT
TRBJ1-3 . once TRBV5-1 CASSYMVGLSGNTIYF TGCGCCAGCAGCTATATGGTGGGCCTCTCTGGAAACACCATATATTTT
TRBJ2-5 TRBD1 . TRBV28 CASSDGDRGGFGQETQYF TGTGCCAGCAGTGACGGGGACAGGGGGGGGTTCGGGCAAGAGACCCAGTACTTC
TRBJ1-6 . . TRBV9 CASSVAVDLGKPLHF TGTGCCAGCAGCGTAGCAGTAGATCTGGGGAAACCCCTCCACTTT
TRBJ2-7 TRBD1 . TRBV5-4 CASSPGTGAVLYEQYF TGTGCCAGCAGCCCTGGGACAGGGGCTGTACTTTACGAGCAGTACTTC
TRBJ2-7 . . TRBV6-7 CASSSLENFKPYEQYF TGTGCCAGCTCTTCACTTGAGAACTTTAAACCCTACGAGCAGTACTTC
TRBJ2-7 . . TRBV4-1 CASSQENNRVYEQYF TGCGCCAGCAGCCAAGAGAATAACAGGGTCTACGAGCAGTACTTC
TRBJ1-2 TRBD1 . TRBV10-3 CASWTGVTLNYGYTF TGTGCCAGTTGGACAGGGGTAACGCTTAACTATGGCTACACCTTC
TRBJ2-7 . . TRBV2 CASSEWGADGEQYF TGTGCCAGCAGTGAGTGGGGAGCCGACGGCGAGCAGTACTTC
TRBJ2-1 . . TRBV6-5 CASSDSGGAYNEQFF TGTGCCAGCAGCGATAGCGGAGGTGCTTACAATGAGCAGTTCTTC
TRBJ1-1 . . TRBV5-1 CASSLTAGSTEAFF TGCGCCAGCAGCTTGACAGCCGGAAGCACTGAAGCTTTCTTT
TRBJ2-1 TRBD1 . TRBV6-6 CASSSGQGDYNEQFF TGTGCCAGCAGTTCCGGACAGGGGGATTACAATGAGCAGTTCTTC
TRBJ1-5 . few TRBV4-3 CASSQETVNQPQHF TGCGCCAGCAGCCAAGAGACCGTCAATCAGCCCCAGCATTTT
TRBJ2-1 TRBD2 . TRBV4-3 CASSRIWSGRGYNEQFF TGCGCCAGCAGCCGGATATGGAGCGGGAGAGGGTACAATGAGCAGTTCTTC
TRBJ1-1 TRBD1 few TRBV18 CASSPDRVNTEAFF TGTGCCAGCTCACCAGACAGGGTGAACACTGAAGCTTTCTTT
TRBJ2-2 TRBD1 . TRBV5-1 CASSLQGRTGELFF TGCGCCAGCAGTCTACAGGGGCGGACCGGGGAGCTGTTTTTT
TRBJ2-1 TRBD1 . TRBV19 CARRPGTGRYNEQFF TGTGCCAGACGACCCGGGACAGGACGTTACAATGAGCAGTTCTTC
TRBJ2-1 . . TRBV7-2 CASSLSALRGRYNEQFF TGTGCCAGCAGCTTATCGGCCCTCCGGGGCCGATACAATGAGCAGTTCTTC
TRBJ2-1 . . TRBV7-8 CASSFSGTLNEQFF TGTGCCAGCAGCTTCTCGGGGACTCTTAATGAGCAGTTCTTC
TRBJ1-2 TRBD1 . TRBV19 CASSIIDRGGYGYTF TGTGCCAGTAGTATAATCGACAGGGGAGGCTATGGCTACACCTTC
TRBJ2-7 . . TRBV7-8 CASSLVEGFYEQYF TGTGCCAGCAGCTTAGTGGAGGGGTTCTACGAGCAGTACTTC
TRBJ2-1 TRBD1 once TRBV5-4 CASSSDRARGNEQFF TGTGCCAGCAGCTCAGACAGGGCTAGGGGCAATGAGCAGTTCTTC
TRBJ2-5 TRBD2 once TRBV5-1 CASTGGMGETQYF TGCGCCAGCACCGGGGGGATGGGTGAGACCCAGTACTTC
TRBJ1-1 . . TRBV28 CASSSRGREAFF TGTGCCAGCAGTTCTCGGGGGCGGGAAGCTTTCTTT
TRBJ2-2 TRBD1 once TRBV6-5 CASYRDRNTGELFF TGTGCCAGCTATAGGGACAGAAACACCGGGGAGCTGTTTTTT
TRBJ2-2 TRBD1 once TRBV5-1 CASSQGQAGPGELFF TGCGCCAGCAGCCAAGGACAGGCCGGTCCCGGGGAGCTGTTTTTT
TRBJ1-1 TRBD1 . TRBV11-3 CASSRTGTANTEAFF TGTGCCAGCAGCCGTACCGGGACAGCGAACACTGAAGCTTTCTTT
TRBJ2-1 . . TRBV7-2 CASSLSPTGSDEQFF TGTGCCAGCAGCTTATCCCCGACGGGTTCGGATGAGCAGTTCTTC
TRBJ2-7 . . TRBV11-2 CASSSVGLSSEQYF TGTGCCAGCAGCTCCGTGGGTCTTTCCTCCGAGCAGTACTTC
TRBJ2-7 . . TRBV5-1 CASSLSWQARGGTYSYEQYF TGCGCCAGCAGCTTGAGTTGGCAGGCCCGCGGAGGGACTTACTCCTACGAGCAGTACTTC
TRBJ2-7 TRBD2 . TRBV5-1 CASSLAVSGGTYEQYF TGCGCCAGCAGCTTGGCGGTTAGCGGGGGAACCTACGAGCAGTACTTC
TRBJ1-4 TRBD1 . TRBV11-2 CASSLDRGSEKLFF TGTGCCAGCAGCTTAGACAGGGGGAGTGAAAAACTGTTTTTT
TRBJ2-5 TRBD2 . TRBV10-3 CAISETSGSLRETQYF TGTGCCATCAGTGAGACTAGCGGGAGTTTACGGGAGACCCAGTACTTC
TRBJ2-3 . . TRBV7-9 CASSFEGVGDTQYF TGTGCCAGCAGCTTCGAAGGGGTTGGAGATACGCAGTATTTT
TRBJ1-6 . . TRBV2 CASSVSGSNSPLHF TGTGCCAGCAGTGTTTCGGGGTCTAATTCACCCCTCCACTTT
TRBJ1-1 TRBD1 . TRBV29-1 CSVVGTGALNTEAFF TGCAGCGTTGTGGGGACAGGGGCCCTGAACACTGAAGCTTTCTTT
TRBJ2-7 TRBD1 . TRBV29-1 CSVEVTGTGRDEQYF TGCAGCGTTGAAGTTACCGGGACAGGGAGAGACGAGCAGTACTTC
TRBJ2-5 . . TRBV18 CASSPGQGGETQYF TGTGCCAGCTCACCAGGTCAGGGCGGAGAGACCCAGTACTTC
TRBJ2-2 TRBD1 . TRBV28 CASSFQGAGTGELFF TGTGCCAGCAGTTTCCAGGGGGCTGGGACCGGGGAGCTGTTTTTT
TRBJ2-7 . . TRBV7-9 CASSLGQVSYEQYF TGTGCCAGCAGCTTAGGGCAGGTCTCCTACGAGCAGTACTTC
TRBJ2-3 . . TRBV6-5 CASSPPGQRTDTQYF TGTGCCAGCAGTCCGCCGGGACAACGCACAGATACGCAGTATTTT
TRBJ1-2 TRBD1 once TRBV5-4 CASSPGQIYGYTF TGTGCCAGCAGCCCGGGACAGATCTATGGCTACACCTTC
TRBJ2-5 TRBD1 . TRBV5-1 CASSLTGTGLGETQYF TGCGCCAGCAGCCTGACCGGGACAGGTCTAGGAGAGACCCAGTACTTC
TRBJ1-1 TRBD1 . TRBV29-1 CSVLPGTVNTEAFF TGCAGCGTACTACCCGGGACAGTGAACACTGAAGCTTTCTTT
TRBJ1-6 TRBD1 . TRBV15 CATSGRDRLNSPLHF TGTGCCACCAGCGGCCGGGACAGGTTAAATTCACCCCTCCACTTT
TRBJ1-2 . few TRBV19 CASTDLGSGYTF TGTGCCAGTACCGATCTGGGTTCGGGCTACACCTTC
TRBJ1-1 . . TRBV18 CASSPGMNTEAFF TGTGCCAGCTCACCTGGTATGAACACTGAAGCTTTCTTT
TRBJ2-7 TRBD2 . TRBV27 CASSPLGRGTHEQYF TGTGCCAGCAGTCCATTGGGGCGGGGGACCCACGAGCAGTACTTC
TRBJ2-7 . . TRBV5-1 CASSSRGPPYEQYF TGCGCCAGCAGCAGCCGGGGCCCGCCCTACGAGCAGTACTTC
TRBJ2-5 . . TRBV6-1 CASSGPLVLGETQYF TGTGCCAGCAGTGGCCCACTAGTTTTGGGCGAGACCCAGTACTTC
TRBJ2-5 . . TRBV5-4 CASSLVGNQETQYF TGTGCCAGCAGCTTGGTGGGGAACCAAGAGACCCAGTACTTC